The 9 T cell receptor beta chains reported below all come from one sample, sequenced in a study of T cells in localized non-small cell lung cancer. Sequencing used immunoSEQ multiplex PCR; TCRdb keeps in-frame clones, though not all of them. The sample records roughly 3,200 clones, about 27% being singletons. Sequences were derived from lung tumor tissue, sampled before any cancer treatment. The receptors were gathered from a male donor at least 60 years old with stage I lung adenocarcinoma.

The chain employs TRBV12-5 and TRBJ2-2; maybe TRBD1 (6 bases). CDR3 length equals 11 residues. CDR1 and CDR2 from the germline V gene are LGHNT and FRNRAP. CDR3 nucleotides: TGTGCCAGCACAGGGACCGGGGAGCTGTTTTTT. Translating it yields CASTGTGELFF. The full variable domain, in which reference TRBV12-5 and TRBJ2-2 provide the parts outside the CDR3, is DARVTQTPRHKVTEMGQEVTMRCQPILGHNTVFWYRQTMMQGLELLAYFRNRAPLDDSGMPKDRFSAEMPDATLATLKIQPSEPRDSAVYFCASTGTGELFFGEGSRLTVL.

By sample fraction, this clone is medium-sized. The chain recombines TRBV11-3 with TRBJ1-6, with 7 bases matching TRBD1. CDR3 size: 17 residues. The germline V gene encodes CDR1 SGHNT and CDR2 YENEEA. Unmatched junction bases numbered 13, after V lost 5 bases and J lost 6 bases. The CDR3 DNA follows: TGTGCCAGCAGCACACACGAGAGACAGGGATTTAATTCACCCCTCCACTTT. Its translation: CASSTHERQGFNSPLHF.

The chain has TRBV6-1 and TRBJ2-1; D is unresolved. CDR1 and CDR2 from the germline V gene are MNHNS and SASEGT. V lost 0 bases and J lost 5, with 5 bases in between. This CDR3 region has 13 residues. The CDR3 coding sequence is TGTGCCAGCAGTGAAGCGTCCCACAATGAGCAGTTCTTC. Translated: CASSEASHNEQFF.

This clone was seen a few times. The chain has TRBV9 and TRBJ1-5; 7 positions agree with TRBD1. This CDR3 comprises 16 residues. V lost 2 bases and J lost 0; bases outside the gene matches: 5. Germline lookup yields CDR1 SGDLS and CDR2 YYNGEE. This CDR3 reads CASSVDRIHSNQPQHF. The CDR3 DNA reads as TGTGCCAGCAGCGTGGACAGGATTCATAGCAATCAGCCCCAGCATTTT.

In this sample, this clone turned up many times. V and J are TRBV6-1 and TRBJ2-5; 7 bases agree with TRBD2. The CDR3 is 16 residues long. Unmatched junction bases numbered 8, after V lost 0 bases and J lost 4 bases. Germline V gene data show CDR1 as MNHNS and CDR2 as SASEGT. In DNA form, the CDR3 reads TGTGCCAGCAGTGAAGCGTCCAGCGGGGTTCGAGAGACCCAGTACTTC. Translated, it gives CASSEASSGVRETQYF.

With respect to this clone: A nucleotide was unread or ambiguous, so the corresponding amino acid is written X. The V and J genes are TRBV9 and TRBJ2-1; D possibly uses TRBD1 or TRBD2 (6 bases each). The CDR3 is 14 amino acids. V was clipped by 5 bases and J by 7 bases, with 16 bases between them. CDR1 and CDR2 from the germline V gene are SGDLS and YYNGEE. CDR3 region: CASSXEXGANEQFF. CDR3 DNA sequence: TGTGCCAGCAGTGAMGAGSGGGGGGCGAATGAGCAGTTCTTC.

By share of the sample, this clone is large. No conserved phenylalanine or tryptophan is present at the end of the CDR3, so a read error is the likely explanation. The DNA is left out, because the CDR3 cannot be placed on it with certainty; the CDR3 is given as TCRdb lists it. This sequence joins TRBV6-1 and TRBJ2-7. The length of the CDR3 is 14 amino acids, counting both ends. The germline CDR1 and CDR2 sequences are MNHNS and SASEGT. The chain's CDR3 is CASSEVGSGRQQIL.

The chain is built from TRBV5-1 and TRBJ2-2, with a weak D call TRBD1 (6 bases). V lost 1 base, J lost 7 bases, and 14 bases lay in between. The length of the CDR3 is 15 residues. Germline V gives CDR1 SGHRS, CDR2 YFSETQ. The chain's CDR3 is CASSLWGKQGGELFF. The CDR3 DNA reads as TGCGCCAGCAGCTTGTGGGGGAAACAGGGCGGGGAGCTGTTTTTT.

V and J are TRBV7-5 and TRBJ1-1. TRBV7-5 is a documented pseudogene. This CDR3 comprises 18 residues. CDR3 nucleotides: TGTGTCAGAAGCTCTTGGACTCGGCCAAAAGAGGAGGAACCTGAAGCTTTCTTT. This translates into CVRSSWTRPKEEEPEAFF.